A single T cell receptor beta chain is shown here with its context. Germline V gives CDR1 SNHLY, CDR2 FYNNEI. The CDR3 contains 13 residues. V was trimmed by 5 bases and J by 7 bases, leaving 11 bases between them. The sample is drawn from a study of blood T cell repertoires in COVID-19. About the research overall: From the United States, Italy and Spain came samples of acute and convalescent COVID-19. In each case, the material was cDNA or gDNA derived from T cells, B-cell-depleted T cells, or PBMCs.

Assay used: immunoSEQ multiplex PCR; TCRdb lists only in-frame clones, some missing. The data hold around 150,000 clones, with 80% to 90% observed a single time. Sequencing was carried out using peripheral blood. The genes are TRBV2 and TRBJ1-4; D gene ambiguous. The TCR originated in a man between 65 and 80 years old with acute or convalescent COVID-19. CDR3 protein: CASSLRRGEKLFF. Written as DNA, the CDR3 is TGTGCCAGCAGTTTAAGACGAGGTGAAAAACTGTTTTTT.